The sequence of this T cell receptor beta chain was determined in a study of neurological immune-mediated disorders. The cDNA was synthesized by 5'RACE incorporating 10-nucleotide random UMIs. TCRdb re-analysed the 5' RACE reads in MiXCR, keeping a single row per CDR3 protein. The sample has tens of thousands of distinct CDR3 sequences, approximately 6% seen once. The sample's time point: longitudinal time-point 2. Study-wide results and limits: Across subjects, no CDR3 amino acid sequence appeared in expanded clones of more than one subject, a finding that suggested private repertoires in all groups.

Germline CDR1 and CDR2: MNHEY and SMNVEV (reference sequence). The V end was cut by 6 bases, the J end by 0 bases, with 6 bases between. This CDR3 is 14 amino acids long. This clonotype was detected only a few times. Its antigen is unidentified. The source of this sequence is a woman between 55 and 75 years old with multiple sclerosis. The source material was PBMCs. This chain uses TRBV27 with TRBJ1-6; D gene ambiguous. As DNA, the CDR3 is TGTGCCAGCAGAGACTACTCCTATAATTCACCCCTCCACTTT. This encodes CASRDYSYNSPLHF.